This TCR beta chain is from a study of shared clonotypes between healthy human individuals. At a deep level, the assay was run. Sequencing was performed with immunoSEQ multiplex PCR; in TCRdb, only in-frame clones are kept and a portion is missing. The table shows 2 million to 2.5 million clones, with 90% to 97% occurring only once. As concerns this clone: As yet, its antigen is unknown.

Study-level points and caveats: The study drew on few donors, limiting represented genetic and exposure-history diversity.

The germline CDR1 and CDR2 sequences are SQVTM and ANQGSEA. The CDR3 is 13 residues long. Trimming removed 4 bases at V and 4 bases at J, with 14 bases between. The V gene is TRBV29-1, the J gene TRBJ2-7; the D gene could be TRBD1 or TRBD2 (5 bases each). The receptor was isolated from a man aged 18 to 29 in good health. The sequenced sample consisted of naive CD4+ T cells sorted from blood. Subset here: CD45RA+ positively selected. CDR3 protein: CSVASRGGYEQYF. The CDR3 bases are TGCAGCGTTGCCTCACGGGGCGGGTACGAGCAGTACTTC.